The 17 T cell receptor beta chains given below trace back to one sample, sequenced in a study of blood T cell repertoires in COVID-19. TCRdb's table, derived via immunoSEQ multiplex PCR, lists solely in-frame clones and lacks some. The data hold 310,000 or so clones, with nearly 90% observed a single time. Source material: PBMCs or T cells enriched from blood (not recorded which). The receptors here all came from a woman aged 18-29 years with acute COVID-19.

This rearrangement joins TRBV6-5 to TRBJ2-1; 14 bases fit TRBD2. The CDR3 runs to 15 residues. The ends lost 7 bases at V and 8 bases at J; junction bases unmatched: 7. Germline assignment: CDR1 MNHEY and CDR2 SVGAGI. CDR3 nucleotides: TGTGCCAGCACCCCAGGGACTAGCGGGAGTCATGAGCAGTTCTTC. Translation gives CASTPGTSGSHEQFF.

The chain employs TRBV4-1 and TRBJ1-6; 9 nucleotides match TRBD1. V lost 4 bases to trimming and J lost 8 bases; unmatched junction nucleotides: 6. This CDR3 has 15 residues. Germline lookup yields CDR1 MGHRA and CDR2 YSYEKL. The CDR3 here is CASSLGQGLHSPLHF. The CDR3 DNA is TGCGCCAGCAGCCTGGGACAGGGTCTCCATTCACCCCTCCACTTT.

This rearrangement joins TRBV5-5 to TRBJ1-4; no definite D call. V was shortened by 0 bases and J by 7 bases, with 7 bases between the two germline ends. CDR3 length equals 13 residues. The V gene's germline CDR1 is SGHKS and CDR2 YYEKEE (reference sequence). The CDR3 region has the DNA TGTGCCAGCAGCTTGGATCCACTTGAAAAACTGTTTTTT. Encoded protein: CASSLDPLEKLFF.

The V and J genes are TRBV4-3 and TRBJ2-6, with D possibly TRBD1 on 6 matching bases. V was shortened by 4 bases and J by 0 bases, with 19 bases between the two germline ends. The CDR3 totals 19 residues. Germline V lookup: CDR1 LGHNA, CDR2 YSLEER. The CDR3 here is CASSRKTGSYSSGANVLTF. CDR3 nucleotides: TGCGCCAGCAGCCGAAAAACAGGGTCGTACAGCTCTGGGGCCAACGTCCTGACTTTC.

The chain combines TRBV18 with TRBJ2-1; 13 positions match TRBD2. V was clipped by 2 bases and J by 7 bases; unmatched bases: 2. This CDR3 is 15 amino acids long. Germline CDR1 is KGHSH and CDR2 is LQKENI. CDR3 DNA sequence: TGTGCCAGCTCACCAAGGACTAGCGGGAGTAATGAGCAGTTCTTC. Protein product: CASSPRTSGSNEQFF.

A few counts support this clone. The chain carries TRBV10-1 and TRBJ2-1; 11 bases fit TRBD2. V was pared by 5 bases and J by 4 bases, with 4 bases of the junction left unmatched. Germline CDR1 is WNHNN and CDR2 is SYGVQD (reference sequence). CDR3 size: 15 residues. The CDR3 DNA reads as TGCGCCAGCAGTTCTCTAGCGGGAGGATACAATGAGCAGTTCTTC. Translating gives CASSSLAGGYNEQFF.

V gene TRBV4-3 combines with J gene TRBJ2-3, with 7 nucleotides matching TRBD2. The J segment lost 2 bases and the V segment lost 2 bases, leaving 16 bases of the junction unmatched. Germline CDR1 and CDR2: LGHNA and YSLEER. The CDR3 runs to 19 residues. Here the CDR3 DNA reads TGCGCCAGCAGCCAATTAAGTCAGCGGGAACCCTCCCACACAGATACGCAGTATTTT. Its translation is CASSQLSQREPSHTDTQYF.

J is TRBJ1-3 and V is TRBV27; tentatively, D is TRBD1 (5 bases). CDR1 MNHEY and CDR2 SMNVEV come from the germline V gene (reference sequence). The CDR3 loop spans 16 amino acids. V was shortened by 6 bases and J by 4 bases, with 19 bases between the two germline ends. The CDR3: CASSPRGKILGNTIYF. In DNA, the CDR3 is TGTGCCAGCAGCCCCCGGGGGAAGATCCTAGGAAACACCATATATTTT.

This sequence joins TRBV30 and TRBJ1-5, with TRBD1 identical over 7 bases. This CDR3 is 12 amino acids long. With V trimmed by 5 bases and J by 3 bases, 1 base remained unmatched. The germline V gene has CDR1 GTSNPN and CDR2 SVGIG (reference sequence). CDR3 in DNA: TGTGCCTGGGGGACAGTCAATCAGCCCCAGCATTTT. Residues: CAWGTVNQPQHF. The full variable domain, completed using reference TRBV30 and TRBJ1-5, is SQTIHQWPATLVQPVGSPLSLECTVEGTSNPNLYWYRQAAGRGLQLLFYSVGIGQISSEVPQNLSASRPQDRQFILSSKKLLLSDSGFYLCAWGTVNQPQHFGDGTRLSIL.

This chain connects TRBV10-2 to TRBJ2-7; D might be TRBD1 (6 bases). Per germline, CDR1 WSHSY and CDR2 SAAADI. The CDR3 extends over 14 amino acids. Trimming took 7 bases from V and 2 from J, leaving 15 bases between them. The CDR3 sequence: CASNLGGLTYEQYF. In DNA form, the CDR3 reads TGCGCCAGCAACCTAGGGGGATTGACCTACGAGCAGTACTTC.

The chain links TRBV9 to TRBJ2-3, with TRBD2 matching 8 bases. J gave up 3 bases and V 4 bases, and 7 bases lay outside the gene matches. CDR3 size: 15 residues. In germline, CDR1 is SGDLS, CDR2 YYNGEE. The CDR3 DNA sequence: TGTGCCAGCAGCAGTGGGACTAGTCGTACAGATACGCAGTATTTT. Translated: CASSSGTSRTDTQYF.

The genes are TRBV30 and TRBJ2-3, with unresolved D. CDR1 and CDR2 from the germline V gene are GTSNPN and SVGIG (reference sequence). The V and J ends lost 0 bases and 2 bases respectively, with 12 bases between them. This CDR3 is 15 amino acids long. The CDR3 sequence is CAWSVQSGPTDTQYF. The CDR3 DNA is TGTGCCTGGAGTGTACAGAGTGGTCCCACAGATACGCAGTATTTT. The variable domain in full, with the rest retrieved from reference TRBV30 and TRBJ2-3, is SQTIHQWPATLVQPVGSPLSLECTVEGTSNPNLYWYRQAAGRGLQLLFYSVGIGQISSEVPQNLSASRPQDRQFILSSKKLLLSDSGFYLCAWSVQSGPTDTQYFGPGTRLTVL.

The CDR3 nucleotides are TGTGCCAGCAGTATCCAGGGGGAGCCCCTCCCAGATACGCAGTATTTT. The encoded protein is CASSIQGEPLPDTQYF. This chain links TRBV27 with TRBJ2-3; 7 bases line up with TRBD1. Germline CDR1 and CDR2: MNHEY and SMNVEV (reference sequence). V gave up 5 bases and J gave up 4 bases; unmatched junction bases: 12. The CDR3 is 16 residues long.

This rearrangement joins TRBV30 to TRBJ2-1, with D hard to call. Germline CDR1 is GTSNPN and CDR2 is SVGIG (reference sequence). This CDR3 region has 12 residues. The V end was cut by 2 bases, the J end by 8 bases, with 10 bases between. CDR3 nucleotide sequence: TGTGCCTGGAGTCGGTACGTTGATGAGCAGTTCTTC. Translation gives CAWSRYVDEQFF.

The chain recombines TRBV11-3 with TRBJ2-3, with D possibly TRBD2 on 6 matching bases. The germline gives CDR1 SGHNT, CDR2 YENEEA. The V end lost 5 bases, the J end lost 3 bases, and 18 bases lay between the germline ends. The CDR3 has 16 residues. The CDR3 protein is CASSTGGVVATDTQYF. The CDR3 coding sequence is TGTGCCAGCAGCACCGGGGGAGTAGTTGCGACAGATACGCAGTATTTT.

The chain links TRBV5-1 to TRBJ2-1, with TRBD1 as a possible D gene (6 bases). Trimming pared 2 bases from V and 6 bases from J, leaving 12 bases between. Germline lookup yields CDR1 SGHRS and CDR2 YFSETQ. This CDR3 is 14 amino acids long. The CDR3 sequence is CASSLGGTGNEQFF. For the CDR3, the DNA is TGCGCCAGCAGCTTAGGGGGAACGGGCAATGAGCAGTTCTTC.

The chain joins TRBV4-1 to TRBJ2-5; D is uncertain. V lost 1 base and J 3 bases, leaving 15 bases between the germline ends. Germline CDR1 reads MGHRA; CDR2 reads YSYEKL. The CDR3 extends over 16 amino acids. The CDR3 bases are TGCGCCAGCAGCCAAGGTTTAGCTGCCTTGAAAGAGACCCAGTACTTC. Its protein product is CASSQGLAALKETQYF.